This TCR beta chain was identified during a study of blood T cell repertoires in COVID-19. The overall study: PBMCs, B-cell-depleted T cells, or T cells were the source of the cDNA or gDNA that made up the material.

From germline, CDR1 is MGHRA and CDR2 YSYEKL. The CDR3 spans 16 residues. V lost 0 bases, J lost 6 bases, and 4 bases stayed unmatched. Here immunoSEQ multiplex PCR was the method, and the copy in TCRdb shows in-frame clones only, minus some. The sample yields 350,000 to 450,000 clones, 85% to 90% seen once. In Cohort 3, a recovered donor had either two negative PCRs, clearance, or symptom resolution. The receptor comes from a man under 40 who had recovered from COVID-19. Sequenced input: PBMCs or T cells enriched from blood (not recorded which). The chain combines TRBV4-1 with TRBJ1-5; TRBD1 aligns across 11 bases. CDR3 amino acids: CASSQDLGTGGQPQHF. The DNA of the CDR3 is TGCGCCAGCAGCCAAGATTTGGGGACAGGGGGTCAGCCCCAGCATTTT.